These 31 T cell receptor beta chains originate from one sample sequenced in a study of T cell repertoires in cytomegalovirus infection. In TCRdb, the reads were re-called with MiXCR into one record per CDR3 protein. The data show about 740,000 distinct CDR3 sequences, less than 40% seen once. Sequenced material: PBMCs. Receptor source: a human donor in good health (CMV status not recorded). Some clones in this sample may be carry-over from other donors' samples.

This clonotype was detected once. The chain combines TRBV27 with TRBJ1-1; TRBD1 aligns across 7 bases. After removal of 7 bases from V and 7 bases from J, the junction contained 12 bases not matched to a gene. There are 14 residues in the CDR3. Germline V CDR1 and CDR2: MNHEY, SMNVEV (reference sequence). CDR3 bases: TGTGCCAGCACCCGGGACAGTCCCTATGGTGAAGCTTTCTTT. Its translation is CASTRDSPYGEAFF.

This chain uses TRBV11-2 with TRBJ2-1; 8 bases agree with TRBD2. In germline, CDR1 is SGHAT, CDR2 FQNNGV. CDR3 length: 16 residues. Trimming removed 1 base from V and 9 bases from J; junction bases left unmatched: 11. CDR3 sequence: CASSLGAAGASSEQFF. CDR3 DNA sequence: TGTGCCAGCAGCTTAGGGGCAGCGGGGGCGTCAAGTGAGCAGTTCTTC.

The V and J genes are TRBV7-2 and TRBJ1-5; the D gene is possibly TRBD1 (6 bases). Trimming shortened V by 2 bases and J by 5 bases, and 10 bases separated the two germline ends. Germline CDR1 is SGHTA and CDR2 is FQGNSA. The CDR3 totals 14 residues. The CDR3, as DNA: TGTGCCAGCAGCTTAACGGACAGAGATCAGCCCCAGCATTTT. Translated: CASSLTDRDQPQHF.

Details on this clonotype: At one of its ends the junction is not consistent with the germline gene, which may arise from a read error. The chain carries TRBV12-3 or TRBV12-4 and TRBJ1-3; 7 nucleotides agree with TRBD1. The CDR3 totals 16 residues. The CDR3 loop is CASSEYPAGGVNTIHF. The CDR3 nucleotides are TGTGCCAGCAGCGAGTACCCGGCAGGGGGAGTGAACACCATACATTTT.

This clonotype was counted only a few times. The rearrangement links TRBV27 to TRBJ2-1; TRBD2 aligns across 9 bases. Germline lookup yields CDR1 MNHEY and CDR2 SMNVEV (reference sequence). V lost 6 bases, J lost 9 bases, and 6 bases stayed unmatched. There are 13 residues in the CDR3. CDR3 sequence: CASRRTSAGEQFF. The CDR3 DNA is TGTGCCAGCAGGAGGACTAGCGCCGGTGAGCAGTTCTTC.

V and J are TRBV7-4 and TRBJ1-2; 9 bases map to TRBD1. Germline CDR1 SGHVT, CDR2 SQSDAQ. V shed 0 bases, J shed 8 bases, and the junction held 4 bases outside the gene matches. The CDR3 sequence is 14 residues long. CDR3 DNA: TGTGCCAGCAGCTTAGCGACCGACAGGGGGGGCTACACCTTC. Translating it yields CASSLATDRGGYTF.

In its sample, this clonotype was seen a few times. V is TRBV5-1 and J is TRBJ2-7; D possibly corresponds to TRBD1 (6 bases). The CDR3 loop spans 14 amino acids. Germline CDR1 is SGHRS and CDR2 is YFSETQ. V gave up 1 base and J gave up 2 bases, with 10 bases separating them. CDR3 DNA sequence: TGCGCCAGCAGCTTGCTGCAGGGGACCTACGAGCAGTACTTC. Translation gives CASSLLQGTYEQYF.

This sequence joins TRBV12-3 or TRBV12-4 and TRBJ1-6, with a tentative D call TRBD1 (6 bases). V lost 2 bases and J 7 bases, leaving 12 bases between the germline ends. The CDR3 has 15 amino acids. This chain's CDR3 is CASSLRVGGNSPLHF. As DNA, the CDR3 is TGTGCCAGCAGTTTAAGGGTTGGGGGCAATTCACCCCTCCACTTT.

This clonotype was detected ten times or more. The rearrangement links TRBV25-1 to TRBJ1-2; no definite D call. Germline CDR1 MGHDK, CDR2 SYGVNS. V was trimmed by 3 bases and J by 8 bases, leaving 7 bases between them. The CDR3 contains 11 residues. CDR3 DNA: TGTGCCAGCAGTGAGGCCCGAGGCTACACCTTC. Protein: CASSEARGYTF.

This clonotype was observed a few times. The V call is TRBV11-2, the J call TRBJ2-2, with 9 bases aligning to TRBD1. The length of the CDR3 is 17 residues. V dropped 1 base and J dropped 6; count of bases not matched to a gene: 9. The germline CDR1 and CDR2 sequences are SGHAT and FQNNGV. CDR3 DNA: TGTGCCAGCAGCTTAGTAACAGGGGGCTTACGGTCCGGGGAGCTGTTTTTT. It yields the protein CASSLVTGGLRSGELFF.

This chain links TRBV5-1 with TRBJ2-7; 7 nucleotides match TRBD1. With 2 bases clipped from V and 3 bases from J, the junction kept 8 bases outside the gene matches. Germline assignment: CDR1 SGHRS and CDR2 YFSETQ. This CDR3 has 15 amino acids. This chain's CDR3 is CASSLTGVSLYEQYF. The DNA of the CDR3 is TGCGCCAGCAGCTTAACAGGGGTGAGCCTCTACGAGCAGTACTTC. Filled out from reference TRBV5-1 and TRBJ2-7, the complete variable domain reads KAGVTQTPRYLIKTRGQQVTLSCSPISGHRSVSWYQQTPGQGLQFLFEYFSETQRNKGNFPGRFSGRQFSNSRSEMNVSTLELGDSALYLCASSLTGVSLYEQYFGPGTRLTVT.

The table lists this clonotype with many counts. This rearrangement joins TRBV20-1 to TRBJ1-2; weak D call: TRBD1 (5 bases). The CDR3 consists of 11 residues. The germline V gene encodes CDR1 DFQATT and CDR2 SNEGSKA (reference sequence). Trimming cost V 0 bases and J 6 bases, with 5 bases left between them. The CDR3 spells CSARDRDGYTF. The CDR3 DNA sequence: TGCAGTGCTAGAGACAGGGATGGCTACACCTTC.

The chain combines TRBV12-3 or TRBV12-4 with TRBJ2-1, with D perhaps TRBD2 (5 bases). The length of the CDR3 is 14 residues. The V gene lost 9 bases and the J gene lost 0 bases, with 12 bases spanning the gap. The CDR3 DNA is TGTGCCAGTTCCATGGGAGCCTCCTACAATGAGCAGTTCTTC. Translating gives CASSMGASYNEQFF.

About this clonotype: A much larger clone lies a single base off, so this may be a read error. The rearrangement joins TRBV7-2 to TRBJ2-1; 14 bases fit TRBD2. The trim removed 6 bases at V and 12 bases at J, leaving 16 bases unmatched. CDR3 size: 17 residues. Germline V gives CDR1 SGHTA, CDR2 FQGNSA. CDR3 bases: TGTGCCAGCAGGCATTCTATAGGGACTAGCGGGAGTAGTGTGCAGTTCTTC. As protein: CASRHSIGTSGSSVQFF. Variable domain in full (rest from reference TRBV7-2 and TRBJ2-1): GAGVSQSPSNKVTEKGKDVELRCDPISGHTALYWYRQSLGQGLEFLIYFQGNSAPDKSGLPSDRFSAERTGGSVSTLTIQRTQQEDSAVYLCASRHSIGTSGSSVQFFGPGTRLTVL.

This clonotype came up a few times. The chain uses TRBV28 and TRBJ1-5; D unresolved. Germline CDR1 and CDR2: MDHEN and SYDVKM. Trimming pared 6 bases from V and 5 bases from J, leaving 8 bases between. The CDR3 has 12 residues. The CDR3 loop reads CASSRNYQPQHF. The CDR3 bases are TGTGCCAGCAGCCGAAACTATCAGCCCCAGCATTTT.

The chain carries TRBV11-2 and TRBJ2-1; tentatively, D is TRBD1 (6 bases). This CDR3 spans 14 amino acids. In germline, CDR1 is SGHAT, CDR2 FQNNGV. V gave up 9 bases and J gave up 1 base, with 13 bases separating them. The CDR3 sequence: CASTGKTSYNEQFF. DNA of the CDR3: TGTGCCAGTACAGGGAAAACTTCCTACAATGAGCAGTTCTTC.

This clonotype was picked up one time. A read error may produce the germline difference seen at one junction end. The chain joins TRBV11-2 to TRBJ1-2; 8 bases are shared with TRBD1. The CDR3 spans 13 residues. CDR1 is SGHAT, CDR2 FQNNGV, per germline. The CDR3 DNA reads TGTGCCTGCAGCGTAGGACAGGGATATCGCTACACCTTC. Translation: CACSVGQGYRYTF.

The V call is TRBV19, the J call TRBJ2-1; D perhaps matches TRBD2 (6 bases). The germline V gene has CDR1 LNHDA and CDR2 SQIVND (reference sequence). The CDR3 loop spans 13 amino acids. Trimming cost V 3 bases and J 6 bases, with 9 bases left between them. The CDR3 region is CASSIRDSNEQFF. CDR3 coding DNA: TGTGCCAGTAGTATCCGGGACTCCAATGAGCAGTTCTTC.

As for this clonotype: The conserved phenylalanine or tryptophan normally closing the CDR3 is absent here, so this likely arose from a read error. The DNA is omitted, as the CDR3 cannot be located on it reliably, and the CDR3 follows TCRdb's listing. The rearrangement uses TRBV28 and TRBJ1-2; the table's D call of TRBD1 was not tested on the DNA. The CDR3 region is 13 residues in length, termini included. Per germline, CDR1 MDHEN and CDR2 SYDVKM. CDR3 amino acids: CASDPGYDYGYTL.

The gene calls are TRBV5-5 and TRBJ1-1; perhaps TRBD1 as D (5 bases). V lost 4 bases to trimming and J lost 4 bases, with 11 bases between them. Per the germline V gene, CDR1 is SGHKS and CDR2 is YYEKEE (reference sequence). This CDR3 has 13 residues. The CDR3 reads CASSSDSGTEAFF. In DNA form, the CDR3 reads TGTGCCAGCAGCAGTGACAGCGGCACTGAAGCTTTCTTT.

This clonotype occurred a few times. J is TRBJ2-1 and V is TRBV19; perhaps TRBD2 as D (7 bases). The V end was cut by 10 bases, the J end by 6 bases, with 19 bases between. This CDR3 contains 14 residues. Germline CDR1 LNHDA, CDR2 SQIVND (reference sequence). The CDR3 reads CATKHGGGPNEQFF. The CDR3 DNA reads as TGTGCCACTAAACATGGCGGGGGCCCCAATGAGCAGTTCTTC.

The genes are TRBV20-1 and TRBJ1-1; TRBD1 matches 7 bases. The CDR3 covers 16 residues. V lost 6 bases to trimming and J lost 3 bases; unmatched junction nucleotides: 16. Per germline, CDR1 DFQATT and CDR2 SNEGSKA (reference sequence). CDR3 loop: CSARQHRGRGDTEAFF. The CDR3 nucleotides are TGCAGTGCCCGACAACACAGGGGCCGTGGGGACACTGAAGCTTTCTTT.

The V gene is TRBV28, the J gene TRBJ2-1; 12 bases match TRBD2. Germline V gene sequence: CDR1 MDHEN, CDR2 SYDVKM. V shed 6 bases and J 5 bases; nucleotides not matched to a gene: 8. CDR3 length: 16 amino acids. The CDR3 is CASRTSGRSGNNEQFF. DNA of the CDR3: TGTGCCAGCAGAACTAGCGGGAGGTCGGGAAACAATGAGCAGTTCTTC.

The chain uses TRBV9 and TRBJ1-1; D ambiguous. Germline V lookup: CDR1 SGDLS, CDR2 YYNGEE. V was clipped by 0 bases and J by 12 bases, with 24 bases between them. The CDR3 contains 16 residues. CDR3 sequence (DNA): TGTGCCAGCAGCGTAGGGATAACGGGAGAGGGCGTTGTATCTTTCTTT. This codes for CASSVGITGEGVVSFF.

This chain joins TRBV7-6 and TRBJ2-3, with D possibly TRBD1 on 6 matching bases. The V and J ends lost 6 bases and 10 bases respectively, with 14 bases between them. This CDR3 has 12 amino acids. Germline CDR1 and CDR2: SGHVS and FNYEAQ. The CDR3 loop reads CASSSEQGPQYF. CDR3 DNA: TGTGCCAGCAGTTCCGAACAGGGCCCGCAGTATTTT.

This clonotype was recorded a few times. The V call is TRBV27, the J call TRBJ2-2; D remains ambiguous. Germline V gene sequence: CDR1 MNHEY, CDR2 SMNVEV (reference sequence). Trimming removed 1 base at V and 6 bases at J, with 9 bases between. The CDR3 has 14 amino acids. The CDR3 coding sequence is TGTGCCAGCAGTTTATTGCCCTCTGCCGGGGAGCTGTTTTTT. Encoded protein: CASSLLPSAGELFF.

The rearrangement joins TRBV27 to TRBJ2-3; D call uncertain. The V and J ends lost 6 bases and 1 base respectively, with 14 bases between them. The CDR3 length is 15 residues. Germline CDR1 is MNHEY and CDR2 is SMNVEV (reference sequence). CDR3 DNA: TGTGCCAGCAGCCCCAACTTACGGCGCACAGATACGCAGTATTTT. Its protein is CASSPNLRRTDTQYF.

This clonotype was found a few times. The chain employs TRBV6-5 and TRBJ1-2; D is undetermined. CDR1 is MNHEY, CDR2 SVGAGI, per germline. Trimming removed 6 bases at V and 2 bases at J, with 10 bases between. This CDR3 contains 13 residues. This CDR3 reads CASSPNENYGYTF. The CDR3 nucleotides are TGTGCCAGCAGCCCCAATGAGAACTATGGCTACACCTTC.

At least ten counts were recorded for this clonotype. The rearrangement links TRBV11-2 to TRBJ2-1, with D unclear. The germline V gene has CDR1 SGHAT and CDR2 FQNNGV. Trimming stripped 1 base from V and 10 bases from J, with 5 bases between. This CDR3 comprises 11 residues. The CDR3: CASSLAAEQFF. The CDR3 region has the DNA TGTGCCAGCAGCTTAGCCGCCGAGCAGTTCTTC. Full variable domain (remainder filled in from reference TRBV11-2 and TRBJ2-1): EAGVAQSPRYKIIEKRQSVAFWCNPISGHATLYWYQQILGQGPKLLIQFQNNGVVDDSQLPKDRFSAERLKGVDSTLKIQPAKLEDSAVYLCASSLAAEQFFGPGTRLTVL.

The chain is built from TRBV7-9 and TRBJ1-2; the D gene is possibly TRBD1 (5 bases). V lost 3 bases, J lost 2 bases, and 10 bases lay in between. The CDR3 is 14 residues long. Germline CDR1 SEHNR, CDR2 FQNEAQ (reference sequence). The chain's CDR3 is CASSFNRDNYGYTF. The CDR3 DNA reads as TGTGCCAGCAGCTTTAACCGGGACAACTATGGCTACACCTTC.

The chain employs TRBV4-1 and TRBJ1-2, with TRBD1 matching 8 bases. The CDR3 length is 15 residues. The V segment lost 1 base and the J segment 3 bases; nucleotides outside the gene matches: 4. Germline lookup yields CDR1 MGHRA and CDR2 YSYEKL. This CDR3 reads CASSQAGGKYYGYTF. The DNA of the CDR3 is TGCGCCAGCAGCCAAGCAGGGGGCAAGTACTATGGCTACACCTTC.